The clone carrying this T cell receptor (beta chain) was detected ten times or more. Its target is not known. Individual cDNA molecules each received unique molecular identifiers attached to them. Each CDR3 protein is one row after TCRdb ran MiXCR on the 5' RACE reads. The data show tens of thousands of distinct CDR3 sequences, around 13% seen once. This record belongs to a study of early T cells in non-severe SARS-CoV-2 infection. At the level of the study: Sequencing targeted bulk RNA from unsorted whole blood, leaving chains unpaired. The study's findings and limits: Database matching using VDJdb favored anti-spike CD8 responses, with private and CD4 specificities left missing.

CDR1 MNHEY and CDR2 SVGEGT come from the germline V gene. V gave up 5 bases and J gave up 4 bases; unmatched junction bases: 5. The CDR3 is made up of 15 amino acids. The V gene is TRBV6-2 or TRBV6-3, the J gene TRBJ2-3; 11 nucleotides align to TRBD1. The clonotype originates from an adult who was a healthcare worker with PCR-confirmed SARS-CoV-2 infection or an uninfected control (not recorded which). The sequenced sample consisted of whole blood. The CDR3 loop reads CASSPPGQGADTQYF. The CDR3 DNA sequence: TGTGCCAGCAGTCCCCCGGGACAGGGGGCAGATACGCAGTATTTT.